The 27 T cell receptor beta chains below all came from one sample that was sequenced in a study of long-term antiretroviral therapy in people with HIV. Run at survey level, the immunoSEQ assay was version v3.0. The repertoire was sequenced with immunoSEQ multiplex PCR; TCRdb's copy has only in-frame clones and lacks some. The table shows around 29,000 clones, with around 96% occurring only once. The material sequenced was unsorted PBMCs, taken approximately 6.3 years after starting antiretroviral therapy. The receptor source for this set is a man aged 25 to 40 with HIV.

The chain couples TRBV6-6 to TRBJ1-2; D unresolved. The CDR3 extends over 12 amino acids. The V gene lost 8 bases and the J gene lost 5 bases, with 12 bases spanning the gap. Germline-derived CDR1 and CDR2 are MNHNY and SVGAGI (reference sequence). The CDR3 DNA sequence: TGTGCCAGCCAACGTCCCCCTTATGGCTACACCTTC. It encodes CASQRPPYGYTF.

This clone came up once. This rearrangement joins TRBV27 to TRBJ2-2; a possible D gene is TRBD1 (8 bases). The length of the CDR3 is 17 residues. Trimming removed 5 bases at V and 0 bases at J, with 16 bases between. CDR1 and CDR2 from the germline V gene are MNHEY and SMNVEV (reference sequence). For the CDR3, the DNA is TGTGCCAGCAGTCCACAGGGGGGGACCCCGAACACCGGGGAGCTGTTTTTT. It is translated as CASSPQGGTPNTGELFF.

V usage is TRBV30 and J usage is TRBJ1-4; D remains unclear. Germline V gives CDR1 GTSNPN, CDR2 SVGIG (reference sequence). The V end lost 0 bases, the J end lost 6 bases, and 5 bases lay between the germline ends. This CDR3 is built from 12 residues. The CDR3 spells CAWSVRDEKLFF. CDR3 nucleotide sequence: TGTGCCTGGAGTGTAAGGGATGAAAAACTGTTTTTT.

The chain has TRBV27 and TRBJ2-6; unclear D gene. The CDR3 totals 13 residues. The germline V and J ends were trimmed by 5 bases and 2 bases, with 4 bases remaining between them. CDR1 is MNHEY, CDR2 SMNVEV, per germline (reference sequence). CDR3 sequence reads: CASSEAGANVLTF. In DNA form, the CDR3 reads TGTGCCAGCAGTGAGGCTGGGGCCAACGTCCTGACTTTC.

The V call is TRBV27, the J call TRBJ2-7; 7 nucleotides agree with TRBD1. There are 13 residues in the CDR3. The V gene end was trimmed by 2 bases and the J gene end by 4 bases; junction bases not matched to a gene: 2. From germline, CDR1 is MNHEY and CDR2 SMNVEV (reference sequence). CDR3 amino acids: CASSLGTVYEQYF. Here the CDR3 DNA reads TGTGCCAGCAGTTTAGGGACAGTGTACGAGCAGTACTTC.

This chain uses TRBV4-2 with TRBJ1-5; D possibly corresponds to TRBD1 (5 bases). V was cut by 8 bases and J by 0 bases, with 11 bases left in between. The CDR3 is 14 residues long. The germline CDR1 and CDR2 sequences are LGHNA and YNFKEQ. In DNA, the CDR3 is TGTGCCAGCGGGGACGGCTATAGCAATCAGCCCCAGCATTTT. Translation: CASGDGYSNQPQHF.

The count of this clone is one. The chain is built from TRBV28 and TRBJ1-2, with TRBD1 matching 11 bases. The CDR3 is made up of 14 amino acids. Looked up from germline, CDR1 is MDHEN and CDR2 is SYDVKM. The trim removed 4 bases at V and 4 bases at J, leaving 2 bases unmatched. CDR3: CASSSGQGVYGYTF. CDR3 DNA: TGTGCCAGCAGTTCGGGACAGGGGGTCTATGGCTACACCTTC.

CDR3 coding DNA: TGTGCCTGGAGTGTACAGGTCTTGGACAGGAGGAATGAAAAACTGTTTTTT. Translating gives CAWSVQVLDRRNEKLFF. The chain joins TRBV30 to TRBJ1-4; 7 nucleotides agree with TRBD1. This CDR3 has 17 amino acids. Germline V CDR1 and CDR2: GTSNPN, SVGIG (reference sequence). Unmatched junction bases numbered 12, after V lost 0 bases and J lost 5 bases.

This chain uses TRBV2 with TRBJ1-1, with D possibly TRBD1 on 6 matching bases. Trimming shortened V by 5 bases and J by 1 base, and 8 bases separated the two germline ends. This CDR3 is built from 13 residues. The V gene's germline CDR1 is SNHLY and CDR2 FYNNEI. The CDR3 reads CASSLDRNTEAFF. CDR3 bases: TGTGCCAGCAGTTTGGACAGGAACACTGAAGCTTTCTTT.

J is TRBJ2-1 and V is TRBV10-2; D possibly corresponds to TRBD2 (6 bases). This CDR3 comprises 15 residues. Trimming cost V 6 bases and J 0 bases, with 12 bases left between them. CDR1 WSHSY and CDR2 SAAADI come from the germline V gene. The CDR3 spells CASSFRDFSYNEQFF. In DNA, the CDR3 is TGCGCCAGCAGCTTCCGGGACTTCTCCTACAATGAGCAGTTCTTC.

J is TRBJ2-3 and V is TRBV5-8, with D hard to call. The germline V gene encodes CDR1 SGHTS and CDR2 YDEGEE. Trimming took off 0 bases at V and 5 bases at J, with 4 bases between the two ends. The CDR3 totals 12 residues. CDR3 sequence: CASSLGRDTQYF. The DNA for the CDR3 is TGTGCCAGCAGCTTGGGTAGAGATACGCAGTATTTT.

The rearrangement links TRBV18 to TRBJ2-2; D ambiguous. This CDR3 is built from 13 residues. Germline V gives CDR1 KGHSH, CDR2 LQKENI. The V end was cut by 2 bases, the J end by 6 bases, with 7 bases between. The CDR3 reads CASSPYPAGELFF. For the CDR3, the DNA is TGTGCCAGCTCACCATACCCCGCCGGGGAGCTGTTTTTT.

CDR3 sequence: CASSPRAQGNTEAFF. The CDR3 coding sequence is TGTGCCAGCAGCCCCCGAGCACAGGGGAACACTGAAGCTTTCTTT. The V and J genes are TRBV11-2 and TRBJ1-1, with D tentatively TRBD1 (6 bases). The CDR3 spans 15 residues. The V gene lost 5 bases and the J gene lost 1 base, with 14 bases spanning the gap. The germline V gene has CDR1 SGHAT and CDR2 FQNNGV.

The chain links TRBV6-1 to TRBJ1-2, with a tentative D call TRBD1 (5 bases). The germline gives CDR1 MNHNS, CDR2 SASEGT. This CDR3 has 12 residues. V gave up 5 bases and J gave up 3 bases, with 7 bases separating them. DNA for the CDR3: TGTGCCAGCAGTCAGGGTTACTATGGCTACACCTTC. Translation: CASSQGYYGYTF.

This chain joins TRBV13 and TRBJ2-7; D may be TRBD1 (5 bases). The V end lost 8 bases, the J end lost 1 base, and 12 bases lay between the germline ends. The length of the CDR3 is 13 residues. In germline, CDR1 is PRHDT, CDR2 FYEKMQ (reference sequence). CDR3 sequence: CASRDSLSYEQYF. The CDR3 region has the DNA TGTGCCAGCCGTGACAGCCTTTCCTACGAGCAGTACTTC.

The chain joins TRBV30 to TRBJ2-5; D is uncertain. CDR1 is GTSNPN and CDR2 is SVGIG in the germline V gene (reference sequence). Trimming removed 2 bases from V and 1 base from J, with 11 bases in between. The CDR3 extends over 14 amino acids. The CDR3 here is CAWSTTARQETQYF. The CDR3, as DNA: TGTGCCTGGAGTACTACAGCCCGCCAAGAGACCCAGTACTTC.

The DNA of the CDR3 is TGTGCCAGCAGCCTCCAACCGGACCCGAGACATGAAGCTTTCTTT. Its translation: CASSLQPDPRHEAFF. V usage is TRBV9 and J usage is TRBJ1-1; unclear D gene. The CDR3 is 15 amino acids. The germline CDR1 and CDR2 sequences are SGDLS and YYNGEE. Trimming took 4 bases from V and 7 from J, leaving 20 bases between them.

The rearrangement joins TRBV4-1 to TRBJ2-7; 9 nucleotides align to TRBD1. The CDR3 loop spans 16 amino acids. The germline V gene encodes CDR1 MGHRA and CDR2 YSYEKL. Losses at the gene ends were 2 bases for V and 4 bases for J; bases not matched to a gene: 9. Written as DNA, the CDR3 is TGCGCCAGCAGCCAAACGACCGGGACAGGGAGTTACGAGCAGTACTTC. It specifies CASSQTTGTGSYEQYF.

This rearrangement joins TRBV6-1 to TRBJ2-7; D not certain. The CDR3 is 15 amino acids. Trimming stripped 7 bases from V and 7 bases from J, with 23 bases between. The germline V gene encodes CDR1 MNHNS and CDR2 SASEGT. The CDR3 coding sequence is TGTGCCAGCAACCCATTCGACGGCCGTTCCCGAGAGCAGTACTTC. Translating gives CASNPFDGRSREQYF.

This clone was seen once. CDR3 protein: CASSELDRQAFF. The CDR3 DNA reads TGTGCCAGCAGTGAACTAGACCGGCAAGCTTTCTTT. The chain carries TRBV2 and TRBJ1-1; D gene unclear. Germline assignment: CDR1 SNHLY and CDR2 FYNNEI. The CDR3 is 12 residues long. V was shortened by 2 bases and J by 9 bases, with 10 bases between the two germline ends.

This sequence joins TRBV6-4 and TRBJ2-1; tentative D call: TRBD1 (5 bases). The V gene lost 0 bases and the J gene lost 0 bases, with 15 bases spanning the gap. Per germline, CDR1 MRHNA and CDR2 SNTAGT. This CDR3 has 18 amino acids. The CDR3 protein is CASSDSIQGDSSYNEQFF. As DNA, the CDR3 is TGTGCCAGCAGTGACTCGATCCAGGGCGATAGCTCCTACAATGAGCAGTTCTTC.

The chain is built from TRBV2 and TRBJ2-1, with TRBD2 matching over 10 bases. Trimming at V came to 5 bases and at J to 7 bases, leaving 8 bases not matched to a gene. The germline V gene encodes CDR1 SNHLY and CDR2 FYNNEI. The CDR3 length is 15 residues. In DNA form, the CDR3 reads TGTGCCAGCAGTTTAGCGGGGGGCCGGGGAAATGAGCAGTTCTTC. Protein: CASSLAGGRGNEQFF.

The CDR3 DNA is TGTGCCAGCAGCTCGACTAGCGGCTACACAGATACGCAGTATTTT. This translates into CASSSTSGYTDTQYF. The chain employs TRBV7-3 and TRBJ2-3, with 9 bases matching TRBD2. The CDR3 consists of 15 residues. The V and J ends lost 4 bases and 2 bases, in that order; junction bases with no gene match: 4. Germline V gene lookup returns CDR1 SGHTA and CDR2 FQGTGA.

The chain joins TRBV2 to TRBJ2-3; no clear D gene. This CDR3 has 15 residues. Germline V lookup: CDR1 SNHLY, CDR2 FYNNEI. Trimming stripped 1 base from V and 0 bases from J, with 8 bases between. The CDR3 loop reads CASSEVAQSTDTQYF. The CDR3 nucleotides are TGTGCCAGCAGTGAAGTGGCGCAAAGCACAGATACGCAGTATTTT.

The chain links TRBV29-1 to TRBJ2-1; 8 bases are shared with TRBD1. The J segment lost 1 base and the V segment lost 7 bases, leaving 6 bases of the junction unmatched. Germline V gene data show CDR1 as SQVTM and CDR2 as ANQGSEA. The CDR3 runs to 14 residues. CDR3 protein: CSGRQGWSYNEQFF. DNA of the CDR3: TGCAGCGGACGACAGGGGTGGTCCTACAATGAGCAGTTCTTC.

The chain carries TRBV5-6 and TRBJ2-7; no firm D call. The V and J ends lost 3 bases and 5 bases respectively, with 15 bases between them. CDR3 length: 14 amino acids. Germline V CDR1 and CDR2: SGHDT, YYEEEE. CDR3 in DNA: TGTGCCAGCAGCTCGGCCTTTAGCCGGCACGAGCAGTACTTC. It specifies CASSSAFSRHEQYF.

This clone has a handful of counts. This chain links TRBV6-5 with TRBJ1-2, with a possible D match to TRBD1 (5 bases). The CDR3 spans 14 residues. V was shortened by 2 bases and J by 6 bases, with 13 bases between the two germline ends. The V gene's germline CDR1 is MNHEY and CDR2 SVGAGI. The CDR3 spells CASSYGARSDGYTF. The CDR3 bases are TGTGCCAGCAGTTACGGGGCTCGGAGCGATGGCTACACCTTC.